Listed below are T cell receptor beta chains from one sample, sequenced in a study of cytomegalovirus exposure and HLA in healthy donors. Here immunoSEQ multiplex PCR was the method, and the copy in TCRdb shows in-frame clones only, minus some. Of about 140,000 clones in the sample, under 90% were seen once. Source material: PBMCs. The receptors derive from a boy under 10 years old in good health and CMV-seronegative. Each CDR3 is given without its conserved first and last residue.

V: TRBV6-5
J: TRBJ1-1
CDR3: ASNRGGSVNTEAF

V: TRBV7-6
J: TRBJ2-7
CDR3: ASSPREGVFSEQY

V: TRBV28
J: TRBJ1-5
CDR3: ASSLMQGGTFSNQPQH

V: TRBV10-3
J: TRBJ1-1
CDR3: AIGADRDTEAF

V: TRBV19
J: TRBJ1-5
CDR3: ASSIGRDRDVLGAFSNQPQH

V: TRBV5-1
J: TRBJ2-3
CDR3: ASSSGTSTDTQY

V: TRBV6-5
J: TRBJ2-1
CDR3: ASSWRGRDEQF

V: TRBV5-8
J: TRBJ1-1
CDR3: ASSFNGGLNTEAF

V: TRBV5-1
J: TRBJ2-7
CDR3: ASSANLLDRAAEQY

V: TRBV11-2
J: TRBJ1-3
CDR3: ASSLVLARATSGNTIY

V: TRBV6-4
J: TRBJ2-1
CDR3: ASSDGLAGGHEQF

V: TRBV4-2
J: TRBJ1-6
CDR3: ASSQPGQNNSPLH

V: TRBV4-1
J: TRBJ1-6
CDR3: ASSQEGQGFVGSYNSPLH

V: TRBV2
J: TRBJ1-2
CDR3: ASTLEDSNYGYT

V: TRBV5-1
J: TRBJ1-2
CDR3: ASSSPGGPNGYT

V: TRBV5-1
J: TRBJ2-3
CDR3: ASVSGISSTDTQY

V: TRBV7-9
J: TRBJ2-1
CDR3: ASSLARFYNEQF

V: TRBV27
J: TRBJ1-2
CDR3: ASSLIGTPANYGYT

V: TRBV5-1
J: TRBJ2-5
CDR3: ASRPTLAFQETQY

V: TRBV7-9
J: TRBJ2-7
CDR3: SSSFPQDSSSYEQY

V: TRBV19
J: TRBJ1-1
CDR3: ASSAYLVNTEAF

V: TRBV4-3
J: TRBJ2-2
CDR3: ASSQDHGGRTGELF

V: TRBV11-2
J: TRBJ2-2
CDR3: ASSPRLAENTGELF

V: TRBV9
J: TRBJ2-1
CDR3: ASSGRLDTEDNEQF

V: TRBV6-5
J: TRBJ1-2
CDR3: ASSWPGTAFNYGYT

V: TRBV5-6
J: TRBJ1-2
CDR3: AGGTLGYGYT

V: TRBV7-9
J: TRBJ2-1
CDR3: ASSLVASGTHEQF

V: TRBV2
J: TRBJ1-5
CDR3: ASTARAGNQPQH

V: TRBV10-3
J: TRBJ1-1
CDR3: AISKQGVGAF

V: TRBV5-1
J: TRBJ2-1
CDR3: ASSLATPYYNEQF

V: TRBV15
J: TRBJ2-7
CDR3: ATSRSPPDRTRNEQY

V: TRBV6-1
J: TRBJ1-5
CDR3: ASSEVSGAVQPQH

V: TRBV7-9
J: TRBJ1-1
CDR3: ASSLVNRNTEAF

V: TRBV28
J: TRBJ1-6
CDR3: ASNSGGISPLH

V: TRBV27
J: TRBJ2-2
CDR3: ASSLLLSGINTGELF

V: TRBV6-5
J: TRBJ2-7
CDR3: ASSRQGPYEQY

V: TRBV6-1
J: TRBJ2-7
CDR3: ASSVSDRSYEQY

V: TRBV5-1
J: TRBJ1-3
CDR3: ASSLATGTGRRNAGNTIY

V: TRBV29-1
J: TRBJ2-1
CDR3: SVDSGSPNEQF

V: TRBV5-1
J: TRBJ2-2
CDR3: ASSSTGKTNTGELF

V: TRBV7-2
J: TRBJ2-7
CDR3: ASSLTTSAAYEQY

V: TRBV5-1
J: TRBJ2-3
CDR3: ASSLWGSSGRQDGDTQY

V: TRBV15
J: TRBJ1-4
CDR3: ATSRDLSQDKLF

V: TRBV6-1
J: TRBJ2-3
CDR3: ASSERTSGGLSTDTQY

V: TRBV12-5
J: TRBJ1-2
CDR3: ASGQDYGYT